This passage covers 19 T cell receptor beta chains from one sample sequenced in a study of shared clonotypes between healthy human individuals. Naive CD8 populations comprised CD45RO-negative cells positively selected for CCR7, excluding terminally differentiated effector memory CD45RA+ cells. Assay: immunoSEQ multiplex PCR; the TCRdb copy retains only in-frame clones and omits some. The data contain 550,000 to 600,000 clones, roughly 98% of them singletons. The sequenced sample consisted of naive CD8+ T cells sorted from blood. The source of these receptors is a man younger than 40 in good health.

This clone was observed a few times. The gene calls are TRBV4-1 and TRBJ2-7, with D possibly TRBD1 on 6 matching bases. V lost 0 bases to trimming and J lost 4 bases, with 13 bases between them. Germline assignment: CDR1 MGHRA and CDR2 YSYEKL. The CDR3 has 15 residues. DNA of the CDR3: TGCGCCAGCAGCCAAGATGGCAGGGGCATTTACGAGCAGTACTTC. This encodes CASSQDGRGIYEQYF.

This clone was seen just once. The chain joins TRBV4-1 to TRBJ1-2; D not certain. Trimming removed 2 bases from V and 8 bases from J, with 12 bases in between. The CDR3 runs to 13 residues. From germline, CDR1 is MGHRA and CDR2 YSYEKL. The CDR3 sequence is CASSQISREGYTF. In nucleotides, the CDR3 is TGCGCCAGCAGCCAAATATCCCGGGAGGGCTACACCTTC.

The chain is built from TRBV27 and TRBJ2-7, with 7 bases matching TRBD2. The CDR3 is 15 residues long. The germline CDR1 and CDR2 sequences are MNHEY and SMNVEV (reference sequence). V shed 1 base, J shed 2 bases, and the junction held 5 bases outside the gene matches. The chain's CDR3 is CASSLLPSGTYEQYF. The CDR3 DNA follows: TGTGCCAGCAGTTTATTGCCTAGCGGTACCTACGAGCAGTACTTC.

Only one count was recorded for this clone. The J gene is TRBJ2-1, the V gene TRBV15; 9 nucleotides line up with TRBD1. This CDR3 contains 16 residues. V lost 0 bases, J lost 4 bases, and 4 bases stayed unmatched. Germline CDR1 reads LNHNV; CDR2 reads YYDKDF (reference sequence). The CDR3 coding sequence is TGTGCCACCAGCAGAGACGGGACAGGGCCGTACAATGAGCAGTTCTTC. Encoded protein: CATSRDGTGPYNEQFF.

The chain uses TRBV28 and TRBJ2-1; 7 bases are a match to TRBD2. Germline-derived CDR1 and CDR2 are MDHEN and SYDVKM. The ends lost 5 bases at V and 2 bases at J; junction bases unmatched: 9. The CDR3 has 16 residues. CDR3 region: CASSPTLSGTYNEQFF. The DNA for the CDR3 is TGTGCCAGCAGTCCTACACTCAGCGGGACCTACAATGAGCAGTTCTTC.

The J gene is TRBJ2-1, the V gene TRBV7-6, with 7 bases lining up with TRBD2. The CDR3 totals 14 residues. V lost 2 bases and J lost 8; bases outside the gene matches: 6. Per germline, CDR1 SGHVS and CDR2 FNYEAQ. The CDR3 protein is CASSLRTGGDEQFF. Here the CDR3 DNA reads TGTGCCAGCAGCTTAAGGACGGGAGGTGATGAGCAGTTCTTC.

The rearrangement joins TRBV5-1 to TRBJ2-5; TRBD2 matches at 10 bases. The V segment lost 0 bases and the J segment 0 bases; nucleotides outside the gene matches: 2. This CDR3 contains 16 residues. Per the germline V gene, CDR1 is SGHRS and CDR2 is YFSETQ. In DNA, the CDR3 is TGCGCCAGCAGCTTGGTACTAGCGGGGTACCAAGAGACCCAGTACTTC. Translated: CASSLVLAGYQETQYF.

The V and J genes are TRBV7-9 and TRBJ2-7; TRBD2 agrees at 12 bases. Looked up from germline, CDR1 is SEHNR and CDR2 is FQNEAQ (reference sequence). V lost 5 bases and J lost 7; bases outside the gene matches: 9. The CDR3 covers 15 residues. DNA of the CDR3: TGTGCCAGCAGCCTCCGGGCTAGCGGGAGGGATGAGCAGTACTTC. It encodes CASSLRASGRDEQYF.

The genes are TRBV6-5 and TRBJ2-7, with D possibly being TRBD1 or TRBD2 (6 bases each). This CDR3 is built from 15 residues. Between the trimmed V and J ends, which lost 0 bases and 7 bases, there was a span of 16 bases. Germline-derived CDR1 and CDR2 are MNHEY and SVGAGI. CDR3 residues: CASSYSSGGAGEQYF. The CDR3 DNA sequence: TGTGCCAGCAGTTACTCGAGTGGGGGCGCGGGGGAGCAGTACTTC.

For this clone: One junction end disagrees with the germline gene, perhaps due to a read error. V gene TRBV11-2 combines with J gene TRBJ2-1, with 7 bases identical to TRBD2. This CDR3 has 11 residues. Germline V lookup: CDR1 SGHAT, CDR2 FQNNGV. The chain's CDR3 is CASSLGVTSIF. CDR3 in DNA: TGTGCCAGCAGCTTAGGGGTGACTAGCATCTTC.

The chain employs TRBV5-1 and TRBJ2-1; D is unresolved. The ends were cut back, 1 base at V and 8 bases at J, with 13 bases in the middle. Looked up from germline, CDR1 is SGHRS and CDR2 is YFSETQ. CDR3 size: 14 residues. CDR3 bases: TGCGCCAGCAGCTTGCTGGACCCAAGGGATGAGCAGTTCTTC. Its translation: CASSLLDPRDEQFF.

Here the CDR3 reads CASRGPSGRSHNEQFF. The CDR3 DNA sequence: TGTGCCAGCAGGGGCCCTAGCGGGAGGAGCCACAATGAGCAGTTCTTC. The chain carries TRBV2 and TRBJ2-1, with 11 bases identical to TRBD2. The CDR3 extends over 16 amino acids. Unmatched junction bases numbered 9, after V lost 6 bases and J lost 5 bases. Germline V gene lookup returns CDR1 SNHLY and CDR2 FYNNEI.

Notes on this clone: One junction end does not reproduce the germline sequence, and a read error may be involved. This CDR3 is CVSSSYNQPQHF. The CDR3 DNA reads TGTGTCAGCAGTTCGTACAATCAGCCCCAGCATTTT. The V and J genes are TRBV25-1 and TRBJ1-5, with D unclear. This CDR3 is 12 amino acids long. The germline CDR1 and CDR2 sequences are MGHDK and SYGVNS.

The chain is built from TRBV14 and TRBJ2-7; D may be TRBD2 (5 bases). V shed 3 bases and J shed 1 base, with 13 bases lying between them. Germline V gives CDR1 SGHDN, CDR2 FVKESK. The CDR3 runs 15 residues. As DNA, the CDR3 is TGTGCCAGCAGCCATAGTAAGCGGCTGTCCTACGAGCAGTACTTC. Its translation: CASSHSKRLSYEQYF.

This CDR3 is CASSSTEETGRQETQYF. The CDR3 coding sequence is TGTGCCAGCAGCTCTACGGAAGAAACAGGGCGCCAAGAGACCCAGTACTTC. The rearrangement links TRBV7-9 to TRBJ2-5, with a possible D match to TRBD1 (6 bases). Germline V gives CDR1 SEHNR, CDR2 FQNEAQ (reference sequence). V dropped 4 bases and J dropped 1 base, with 19 bases sitting between them. The CDR3 spans 17 residues.

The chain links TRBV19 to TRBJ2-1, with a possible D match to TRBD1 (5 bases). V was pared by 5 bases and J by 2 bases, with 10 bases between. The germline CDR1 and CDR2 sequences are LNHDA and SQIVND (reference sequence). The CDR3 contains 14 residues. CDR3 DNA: TGTGCCAGTAGTGCGCAGGGTCCCTACAATGAGCAGTTCTTC. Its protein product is CASSAQGPYNEQFF.

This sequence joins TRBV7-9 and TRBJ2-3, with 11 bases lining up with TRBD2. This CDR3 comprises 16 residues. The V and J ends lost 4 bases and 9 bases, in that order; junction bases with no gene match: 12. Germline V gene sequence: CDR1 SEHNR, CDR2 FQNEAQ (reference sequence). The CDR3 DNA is TGTGCCAGCAGCTCCCGGACTAGCGGGCACATTGCCACGCAGTATTTT. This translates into CASSSRTSGHIATQYF.

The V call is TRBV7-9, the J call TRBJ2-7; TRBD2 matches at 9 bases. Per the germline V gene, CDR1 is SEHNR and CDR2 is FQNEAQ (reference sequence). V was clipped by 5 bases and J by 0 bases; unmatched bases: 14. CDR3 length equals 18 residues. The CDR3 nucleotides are TGTGCCAGCAGCCCACCAGCGGGAGGCGGAAGGAGCTCCTACGAGCAGTACTTC. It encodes CASSPPAGGGRSSYEQYF.

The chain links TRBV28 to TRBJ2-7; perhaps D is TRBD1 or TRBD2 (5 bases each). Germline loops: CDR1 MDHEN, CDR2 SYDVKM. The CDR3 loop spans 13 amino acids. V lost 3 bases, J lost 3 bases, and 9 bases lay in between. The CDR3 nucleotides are TGTGCCAGCAGTTTCCCGGGGCTCTACGAGCAGTACTTC. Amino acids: CASSFPGLYEQYF.